This section outlines one TCR beta chain sequence together with its context. Its specificity is not known. This entry belongs to a study of shared clonotypes between healthy human individuals. The naive CD8 population came from CD45RO-negative cells selected for CCR7, without terminally differentiated effector memory CD45RA+ cells. The germline V and J ends were trimmed by 3 bases and 4 bases, with 16 bases remaining between them. CDR3 length: 15 amino acids. Per germline, CDR1 WNHNN and CDR2 SYGVQD (reference sequence). Whole-study findings and limits: The four-donor shared clonotypes exceeded non-shared clonotypes in generation probability, with non-shared ones scoring lower.

Sequencing used immunoSEQ multiplex PCR; TCRdb keeps in-frame clones, though not all of them. The sample yields around 2,100,000 clones, around 96% seen once. The sequencing input was naive CD8+ T cells sorted from blood. V gene TRBV10-1 combines with J gene TRBJ2-7; D unclear. This TCR derives from a man aged 18-30 years in good health. CDR3 in amino acids: CASSDDTLVAYEQYF. The CDR3 DNA follows: TGCGCCAGCAGTGACGACACGCTCGTGGCTTACGAGCAGTACTTC.